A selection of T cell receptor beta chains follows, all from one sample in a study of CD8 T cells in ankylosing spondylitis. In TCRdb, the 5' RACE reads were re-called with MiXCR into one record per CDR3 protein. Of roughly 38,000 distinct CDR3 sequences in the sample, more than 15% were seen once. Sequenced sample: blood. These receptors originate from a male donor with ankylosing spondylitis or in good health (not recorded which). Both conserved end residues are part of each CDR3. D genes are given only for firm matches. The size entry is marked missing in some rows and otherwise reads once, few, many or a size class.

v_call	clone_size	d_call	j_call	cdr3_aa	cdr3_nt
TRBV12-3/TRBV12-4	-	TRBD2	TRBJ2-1	CASSLAGGRKNEQFF	TGTGCCAGCAGTTTAGCGGGAGGGAGGAAGAATGAGCAGTTCTTC
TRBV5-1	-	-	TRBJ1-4	CASSLTGMTNEKLFF	TGCGCCAGCAGCTTGACAGGGATGACTAATGAAAAACTGTTTTTT
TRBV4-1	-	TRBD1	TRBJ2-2	CASSPTTGARAGELFF	TGCGCCAGCAGCCCGACGACAGGGGCCCGCGCCGGGGAGCTGTTTTTT
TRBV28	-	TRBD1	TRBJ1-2	CASSPTRDREDGYTF	TGTGCCAGCAGCCCCACCCGAGACAGGGAGGACGGCTACACCTTC
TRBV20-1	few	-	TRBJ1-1	CSARVSGGNEAFF	TGCAGTGCTAGGGTTTCGGGAGGGAACGAAGCTTTCTTT
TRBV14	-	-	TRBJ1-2	CASSPGTTYGYTF	TGTGCCAGCAGCCCTGGGACGACCTATGGCTACACCTTC
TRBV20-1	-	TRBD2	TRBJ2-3	CSGSGGGADTQYF	TGCAGTGGATCTGGCGGGGGAGCAGATACGCAGTATTTT
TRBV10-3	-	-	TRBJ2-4	CAIRAGQASKNIQYF	TGTGCCATCAGAGCGGGACAGGCGTCCAAAAACATTCAGTACTTC
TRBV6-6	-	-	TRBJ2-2	CASSPKGSNTGELFF	TGTGCCAGCAGTCCTAAAGGATCTAACACCGGGGAGCTGTTTTTT
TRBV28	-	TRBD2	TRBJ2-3	CASSPGTSLTDTQYF	TGTGCCAGCAGCCCCGGGACTAGCCTCACAGATACGCAGTATTTT
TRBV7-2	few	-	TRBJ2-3	CASSFQQSTDTQYF	TGTGCCAGCAGCTTCCAACAGAGCACAGATACGCAGTATTTT
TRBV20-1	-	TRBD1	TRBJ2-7	CSAPGTGDYEQYF	TGCAGTGCCCCCGGGACAGGGGATTACGAGCAGTACTTC
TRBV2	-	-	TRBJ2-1	CASSDPGRRFF	TGTGCCAGCAGTGACCCTGGGCGCCGGTTCTTC
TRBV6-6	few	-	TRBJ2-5	CASSYSKETQYF	TGTGCCAGCAGTTACTCGAAAGAGACCCAGTACTTC
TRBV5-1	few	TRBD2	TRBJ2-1	CASSPGGGEYNEQFF	TGCGCCAGCAGCCCTGGCGGGGGGGAATACAATGAGCAGTTCTTC
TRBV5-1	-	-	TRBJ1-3	CASSSGRASGNTIYF	TGCGCCAGCAGTTCGGGGCGGGCCTCTGGAAACACCATATATTTT
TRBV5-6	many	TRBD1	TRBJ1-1	CASFPTGRYTEAFF	TGTGCCAGCTTCCCGACAGGGCGATACACTGAAGCTTTCTTT